This TCR beta chain was recovered during a study of T cell responses to AZD1222 COVID-19 vaccine. Background on the study: Second-dose intervals of approximately 4 or approximately 12 weeks were pooled. General observations from the study: Increases in Spike-specific TCR breadth and depth were seen after two AZD1222 doses. At baseline, seropositivity was found in only 5 to 7 AZD1222 recipients. No repertoire was sampled before or during the peak T cell response, only after it.

Clones were sequenced by immunoSEQ multiplex PCR, and TCRdb holds only the in-frame ones, with some missing. The data hold about 97,000 clones, with 85% to 90% observed a single time. This CDR3 has 19 residues. Germline values: CDR1 SGHAT, CDR2 FQNNGV. The J segment lost 0 bases and the V segment lost 2 bases, leaving 12 bases of the junction unmatched. In this sample, this clone turned up once. Its target is not known. Sequencing was performed on peripheral blood, taken on day 0 of AZD1222 vaccination. This sequence joins TRBV11-2 and TRBJ2-1; the match to TRBD1 covers 8 bases. This TCR came from an adult in good health. The CDR3 region is CASSLPFQGAVGSYNEQFF. CDR3 sequence (DNA): TGTGCCAGCAGCTTACCCTTTCAGGGGGCCGTGGGCTCCTACAATGAGCAGTTCTTC.